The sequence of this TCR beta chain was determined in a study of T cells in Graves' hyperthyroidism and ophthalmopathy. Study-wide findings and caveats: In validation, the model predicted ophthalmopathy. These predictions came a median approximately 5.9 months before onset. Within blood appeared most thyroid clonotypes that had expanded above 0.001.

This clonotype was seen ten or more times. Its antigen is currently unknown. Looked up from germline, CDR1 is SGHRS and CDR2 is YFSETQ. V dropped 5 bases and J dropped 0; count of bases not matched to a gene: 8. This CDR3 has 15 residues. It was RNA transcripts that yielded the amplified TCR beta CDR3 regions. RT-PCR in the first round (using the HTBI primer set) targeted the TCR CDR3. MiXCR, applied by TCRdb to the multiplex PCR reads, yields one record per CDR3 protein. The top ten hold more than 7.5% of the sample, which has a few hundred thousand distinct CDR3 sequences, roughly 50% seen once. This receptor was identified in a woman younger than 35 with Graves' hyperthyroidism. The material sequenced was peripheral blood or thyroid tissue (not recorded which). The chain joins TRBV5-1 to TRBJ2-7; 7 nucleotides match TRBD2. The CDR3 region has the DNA TGCGCCAGCAGTTCCGTAGCGGGTGCCTCCTACGAGCAGTACTTC. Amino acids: CASSSVAGASYEQYF.